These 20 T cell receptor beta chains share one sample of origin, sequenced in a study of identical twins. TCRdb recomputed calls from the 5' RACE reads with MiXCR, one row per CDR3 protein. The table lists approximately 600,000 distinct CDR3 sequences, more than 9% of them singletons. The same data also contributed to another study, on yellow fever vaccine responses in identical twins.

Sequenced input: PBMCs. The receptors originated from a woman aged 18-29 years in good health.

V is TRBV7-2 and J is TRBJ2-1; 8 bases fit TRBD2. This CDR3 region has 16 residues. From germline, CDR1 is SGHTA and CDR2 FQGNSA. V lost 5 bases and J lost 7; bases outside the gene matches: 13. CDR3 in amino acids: CASSQGIQAGENEQFF. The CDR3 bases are TGTGCCAGCAGCCAAGGTATACAAGCGGGAGAGAATGAGCAGTTCTTC. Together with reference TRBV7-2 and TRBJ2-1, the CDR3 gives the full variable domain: GAGVSQSPSNKVTEKGKDVELRCDPISGHTALYWYRQSLGQGLEFLIYFQGNSAPDKSGLPSDRFSAERTGGSVSTLTIQRTQQEDSAVYLCASSQGIQAGENEQFFGPGTRLTVL.

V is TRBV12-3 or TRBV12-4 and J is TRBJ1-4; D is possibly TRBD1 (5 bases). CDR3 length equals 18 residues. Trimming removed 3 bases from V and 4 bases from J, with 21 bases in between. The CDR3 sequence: CASSFFPGPGGFNEKLFF. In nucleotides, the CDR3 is TGTGCCAGCAGTTTTTTTCCAGGCCCCGGGGGGTTTAATGAAAAACTGTTTTTT.

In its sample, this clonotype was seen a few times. The CDR3 DNA reads as TGTGCCATCAGCAGGGTCGCTGGGGCCAACGTCCTGACTTTC. Translating it yields CAISRVAGANVLTF. The chain joins TRBV10-3 to TRBJ2-6; D possibly corresponds to TRBD1 (5 bases). Per the germline V gene, CDR1 is ENHRY and CDR2 is SYGVKD. The CDR3 covers 14 residues. Trimming removed 6 bases from V and 2 bases from J, with 8 bases in between.

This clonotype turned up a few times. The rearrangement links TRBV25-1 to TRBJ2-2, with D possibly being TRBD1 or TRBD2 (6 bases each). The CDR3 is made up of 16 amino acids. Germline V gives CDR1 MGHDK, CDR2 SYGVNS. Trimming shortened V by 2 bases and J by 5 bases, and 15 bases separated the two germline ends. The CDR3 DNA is TGTGCCAGCAGTGAAAAGGGGGGAGTTGGAACCGGGGAGCTGTTTTTT. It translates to CASSEKGGVGTGELFF. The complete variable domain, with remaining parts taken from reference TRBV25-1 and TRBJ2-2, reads EADIYQTPRYLVIGTGKKITLECSQTMGHDKMYWYQQDPGMELHLIHYSYGVNSTEKGDLSSESTVSRIRTEHFPLTLESARPSHTSQYLCASSEKGGVGTGELFFGEGSRLTVL.

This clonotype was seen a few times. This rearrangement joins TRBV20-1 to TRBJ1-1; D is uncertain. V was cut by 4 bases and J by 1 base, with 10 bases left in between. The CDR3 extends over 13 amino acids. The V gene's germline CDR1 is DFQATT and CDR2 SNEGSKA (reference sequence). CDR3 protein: CSATQVPNTEAFF. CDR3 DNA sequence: TGCAGTGCTACCCAGGTACCGAACACTGAAGCTTTCTTT.

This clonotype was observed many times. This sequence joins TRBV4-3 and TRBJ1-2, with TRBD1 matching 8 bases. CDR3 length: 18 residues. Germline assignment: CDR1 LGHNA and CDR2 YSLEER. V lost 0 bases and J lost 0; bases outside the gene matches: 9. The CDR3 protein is CASSQDRDRLTANYGYTF. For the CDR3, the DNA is TGCGCCAGCAGCCAAGATCGGGACAGGTTGACCGCTAACTATGGCTACACCTTC.

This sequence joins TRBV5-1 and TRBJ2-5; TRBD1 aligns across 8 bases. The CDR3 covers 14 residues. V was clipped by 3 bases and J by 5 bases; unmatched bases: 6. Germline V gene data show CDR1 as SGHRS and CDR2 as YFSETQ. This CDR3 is CASSSGRGPETQYF. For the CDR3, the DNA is TGCGCCAGCAGCTCGGGCAGGGGGCCCGAGACCCAGTACTTC. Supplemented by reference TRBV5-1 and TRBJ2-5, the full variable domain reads KAGVTQTPRYLIKTRGQQVTLSCSPISGHRSVSWYQQTPGQGLQFLFEYFSETQRNKGNFPGRFSGRQFSNSRSEMNVSTLELGDSALYLCASSSGRGPETQYFGPGTRLLVL.

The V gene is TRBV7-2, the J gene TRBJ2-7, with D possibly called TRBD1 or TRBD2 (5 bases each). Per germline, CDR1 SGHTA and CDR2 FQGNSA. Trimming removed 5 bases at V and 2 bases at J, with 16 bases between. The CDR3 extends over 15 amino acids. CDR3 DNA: TGTGCCAGCAGCGAGGGGCGTCCCGGGCCCTACGAGCAGTACTTC. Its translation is CASSEGRPGPYEQYF.

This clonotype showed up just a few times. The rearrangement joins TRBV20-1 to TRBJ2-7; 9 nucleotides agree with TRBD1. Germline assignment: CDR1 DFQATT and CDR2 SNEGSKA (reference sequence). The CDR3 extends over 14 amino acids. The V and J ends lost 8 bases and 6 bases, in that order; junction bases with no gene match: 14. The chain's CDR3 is CSPAPRQGEREQYF. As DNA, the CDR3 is TGCAGTCCAGCCCCGAGACAGGGGGAGCGCGAGCAGTACTTC.

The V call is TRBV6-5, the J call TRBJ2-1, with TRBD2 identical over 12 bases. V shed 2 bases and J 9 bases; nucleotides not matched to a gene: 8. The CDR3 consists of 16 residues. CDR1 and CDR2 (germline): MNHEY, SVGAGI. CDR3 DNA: TGTGCCAGCAGTTACCGCACTAGCGGGAGGTCGACTGAGCAGTTCTTC. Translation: CASSYRTSGRSTEQFF.

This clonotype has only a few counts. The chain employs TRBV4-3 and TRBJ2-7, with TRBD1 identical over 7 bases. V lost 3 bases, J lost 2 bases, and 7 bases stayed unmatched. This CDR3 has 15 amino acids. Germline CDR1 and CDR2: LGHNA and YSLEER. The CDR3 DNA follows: TGCGCCAGCAGCCAGTCCCGGGACAGTACCTACGAGCAGTACTTC. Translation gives CASSQSRDSTYEQYF.

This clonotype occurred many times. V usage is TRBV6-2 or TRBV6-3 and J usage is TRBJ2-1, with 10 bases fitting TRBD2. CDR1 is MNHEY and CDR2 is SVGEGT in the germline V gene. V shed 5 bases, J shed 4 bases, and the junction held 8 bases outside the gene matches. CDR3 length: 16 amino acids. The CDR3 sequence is CASSKNSGRPYNEQFF. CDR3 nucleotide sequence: TGTGCCAGCAGTAAGAATAGCGGGAGGCCTTACAATGAGCAGTTCTTC.

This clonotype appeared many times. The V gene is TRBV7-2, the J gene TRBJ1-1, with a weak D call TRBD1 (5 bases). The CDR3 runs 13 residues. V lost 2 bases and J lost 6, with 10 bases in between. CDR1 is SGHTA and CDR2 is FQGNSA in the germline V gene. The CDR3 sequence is CASSLYRRPEAFF. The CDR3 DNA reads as TGTGCCAGCAGCTTATACAGGCGCCCTGAAGCTTTCTTT.

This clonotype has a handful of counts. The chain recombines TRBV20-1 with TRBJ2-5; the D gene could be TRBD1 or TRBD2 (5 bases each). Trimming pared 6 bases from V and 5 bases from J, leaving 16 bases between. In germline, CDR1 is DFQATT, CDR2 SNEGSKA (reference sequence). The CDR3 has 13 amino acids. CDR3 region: CSARSFRDETQYF. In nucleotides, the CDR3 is TGCAGTGCGCGTTCCTTTAGGGACGAGACCCAGTACTTC.

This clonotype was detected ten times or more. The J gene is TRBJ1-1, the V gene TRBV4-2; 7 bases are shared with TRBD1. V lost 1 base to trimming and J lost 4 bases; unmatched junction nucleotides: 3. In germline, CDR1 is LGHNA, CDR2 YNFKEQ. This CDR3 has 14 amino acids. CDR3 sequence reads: CASSQGRQGTEAFF. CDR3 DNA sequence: TGTGCCAGCAGCCAAGGCAGACAGGGCACTGAAGCTTTCTTT.

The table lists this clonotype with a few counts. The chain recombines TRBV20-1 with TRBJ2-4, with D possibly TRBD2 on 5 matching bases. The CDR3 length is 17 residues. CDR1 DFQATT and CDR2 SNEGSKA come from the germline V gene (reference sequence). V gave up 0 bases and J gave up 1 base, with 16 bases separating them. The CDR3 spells CSARDLSGGGAKNIQYF. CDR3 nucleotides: TGCAGTGCTAGAGATCTGTCAGGCGGCGGGGCCAAAAACATTCAGTACTTC.

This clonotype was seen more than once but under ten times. CDR3 nucleotides: TGCAGTGCCTGGACTAGCGGGAGTAATGAGCAGTTCTTC. It encodes CSAWTSGSNEQFF. This chain links TRBV20-1 with TRBJ2-1, with 13 bases matching TRBD2. CDR3 size: 13 residues. J was trimmed by 7 bases and V by 6 bases; bases with no gene match: 3. Germline CDR1 reads DFQATT; CDR2 reads SNEGSKA (reference sequence).

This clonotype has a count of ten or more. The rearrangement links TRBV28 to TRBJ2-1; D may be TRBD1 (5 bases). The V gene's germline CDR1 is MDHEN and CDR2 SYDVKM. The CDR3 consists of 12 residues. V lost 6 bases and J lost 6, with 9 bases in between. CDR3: CASRLRGNEQFF. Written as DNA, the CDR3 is TGTGCCAGCAGACTTAGGGGCAATGAGCAGTTCTTC.

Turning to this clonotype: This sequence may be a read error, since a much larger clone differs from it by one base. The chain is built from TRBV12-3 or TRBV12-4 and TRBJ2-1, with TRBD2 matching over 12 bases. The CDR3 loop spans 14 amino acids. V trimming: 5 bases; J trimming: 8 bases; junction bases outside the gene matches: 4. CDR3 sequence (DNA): TGTGCCAGCAGTGCTAGCGGGAGGGTTTATGAGCAGTTCTTC. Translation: CASSASGRVYEQFF.

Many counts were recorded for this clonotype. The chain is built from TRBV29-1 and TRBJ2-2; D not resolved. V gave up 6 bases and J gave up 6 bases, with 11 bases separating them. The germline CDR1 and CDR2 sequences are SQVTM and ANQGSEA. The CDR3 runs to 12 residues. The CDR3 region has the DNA TGCAGCGTCGGGTTCGCCCCCGGGGAGCTGTTTTTT. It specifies CSVGFAPGELFF.